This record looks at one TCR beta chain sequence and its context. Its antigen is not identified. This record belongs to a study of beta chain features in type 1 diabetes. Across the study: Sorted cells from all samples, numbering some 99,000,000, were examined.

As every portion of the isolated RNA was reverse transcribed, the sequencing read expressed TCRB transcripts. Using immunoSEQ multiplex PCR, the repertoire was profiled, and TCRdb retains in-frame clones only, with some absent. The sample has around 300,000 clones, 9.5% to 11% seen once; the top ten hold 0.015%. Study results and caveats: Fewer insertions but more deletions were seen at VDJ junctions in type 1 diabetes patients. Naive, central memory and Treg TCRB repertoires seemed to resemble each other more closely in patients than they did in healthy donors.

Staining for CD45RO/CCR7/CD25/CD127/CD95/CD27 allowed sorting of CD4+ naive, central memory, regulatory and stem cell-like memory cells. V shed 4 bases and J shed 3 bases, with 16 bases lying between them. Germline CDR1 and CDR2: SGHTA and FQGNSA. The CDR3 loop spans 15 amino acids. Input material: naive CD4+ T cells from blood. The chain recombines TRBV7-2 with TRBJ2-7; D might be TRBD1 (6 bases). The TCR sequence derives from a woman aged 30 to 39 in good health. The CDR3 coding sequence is TGTGCCAGCAGCTCGCGCCCGACAGGTAACTACGAGCAGTACTTC. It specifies CASSSRPTGNYEQYF.